These 23 T cell receptor beta chains were all obtained from the same sample, sequenced in a study of blood T cell repertoires in COVID-19. Measured with immunoSEQ multiplex PCR; TCRdb has only the in-frame clones, and not every one. The table records more than 90,000 clones, around four fifths of them present only once. Sequencing was done on a sample of peripheral blood. These receptors originate from a woman between 70 and 85 years old with acute or convalescent COVID-19.

V is TRBV5-5 and J is TRBJ2-1; a weak D match, TRBD2 (6 bases). V gave up 6 bases and J gave up 8 bases, with 24 bases separating them. From germline, CDR1 is SGHKS and CDR2 YYEKEE (reference sequence). The CDR3 is 16 amino acids. CDR3 residues: CASTFGGSGLRDEQFF. The CDR3 nucleotides read TGTGCCAGCACCTTTGGTGGTAGCGGCCTTAGGGATGAGCAGTTCTTC.

The CDR3 DNA follows: TGTGCCAGCAGCCAGACAGGGGGGGCAGGAAACACCATATATTTT. Translated, it gives CASSQTGGAGNTIYF. V usage is TRBV5-5 and J usage is TRBJ1-3, with 9 bases lining up with TRBD1. The germline V gene encodes CDR1 SGHKS and CDR2 YYEKEE (reference sequence). Trimming cost V 4 bases and J 4 bases; bases outside gene matches: 6. CDR3 length: 15 residues.

The chain carries TRBV5-4 and TRBJ2-6; 12 bases line up with TRBD1. Germline-derived CDR1 and CDR2 are SGHNT and YYREEE (reference sequence). V shed 0 bases and J 1 base; nucleotides not matched to a gene: 2. This CDR3 region has 18 residues. The CDR3 DNA sequence: TGTGCCAGCAGCTTGGGGGGACAGGGGGCTTCTGGGGCCAACGTCCTGACTTTC. It specifies CASSLGGQGASGANVLTF.

This sequence joins TRBV6-5 and TRBJ2-2; TRBD1 matches 8 bases. V shed 11 bases and J 3 bases; nucleotides not matched to a gene: 11. Looked up from germline, CDR1 is MNHEY and CDR2 is SVGAGI. This CDR3 is built from 15 residues. CDR3 region: CAHPGRDRYTGELFF. CDR3 sequence (DNA): TGTGCCCACCCGGGCCGGGACAGGTACACCGGGGAGCTGTTTTTT.

Here the CDR3 reads CASSFREETQYF. CDR3 nucleotides: TGTGCCAGCAGTTTCAGGGAAGAGACCCAGTACTTC. The chain recombines TRBV6-5 with TRBJ2-5; D possibly corresponds to TRBD1 (5 bases). Germline values: CDR1 MNHEY, CDR2 SVGAGI. V gave up 4 bases and J gave up 3 bases, with 6 bases separating them. The CDR3 has 12 amino acids.

This chain connects TRBV7-9 to TRBJ2-2; 7 nucleotides align to TRBD1. V shed 3 bases, J shed 4 bases, and the junction held 5 bases outside the gene matches. Germline loops: CDR1 SEHNR, CDR2 FQNEAQ (reference sequence). The CDR3 is made up of 15 amino acids. CDR3 DNA: TGTGCCAGCAGCTTGTGGGACAGCCTCACCGGGGAGCTGTTTTTT. It translates to CASSLWDSLTGELFF.

Only a few counts were recorded for this clone. The rearrangement joins TRBV6-5 to TRBJ1-2, with D perhaps TRBD1 (6 bases). Between the trimmed V and J ends, which lost 8 bases and 3 bases, there was a span of 19 bases. The CDR3 contains 15 residues. Looked up from germline, CDR1 is MNHEY and CDR2 is SVGAGI. CDR3 coding DNA: TGTGCCAGCCGGCTAGGTGCAGGGGAAGACTATGGCTACACCTTC. Translation: CASRLGAGEDYGYTF.

The chain links TRBV5-4 to TRBJ2-1; the D gene is possibly TRBD2 (7 bases). The germline gives CDR1 SGHNT, CDR2 YYREEE (reference sequence). Trimming pared 0 bases from V and 7 bases from J, leaving 17 bases between. The CDR3 has 16 amino acids. The CDR3 bases are TGTGCCAGCAGCTTGGTCCAAGGACTAGGGGGGAATGAGCAGTTCTTC. It yields the protein CASSLVQGLGGNEQFF.

V usage is TRBV4-1 and J usage is TRBJ2-1, with TRBD2 matching 7 bases. Trimming cost V 3 bases and J 10 bases; bases outside gene matches: 3. The CDR3 length is 12 residues. Germline V gives CDR1 MGHRA, CDR2 YSYEKL. DNA of the CDR3: TGCGCCAGCAGCCACGGGGAGGGAGAGCAGTTCTTC. Its translation: CASSHGEGEQFF.

The J gene is TRBJ2-5, the V gene TRBV9, with 10 bases fitting TRBD1. After removal of 3 bases from V and 5 bases from J, the junction contained 7 bases not matched to a gene. Germline CDR1 reads SGDLS; CDR2 reads YYNGEE. This CDR3 has 15 amino acids. The CDR3 reads CASSAGQGVTETQYF. CDR3 bases: TGTGCCAGCAGCGCTGGACAGGGGGTGACGGAGACCCAGTACTTC. Supplemented by reference TRBV9 and TRBJ2-5, the full variable domain reads DSGVTQTPKHLITATGQRVTLRCSPRSGDLSVYWYQQSLDQGLQFLIQYYNGEERAKGNILERFSAQQFPDLHSELNLSSLELGDSALYFCASSAGQGVTETQYFGPGTRLLVL.

Turning to this clone: The identical CDR3 is also encoded by other nucleotide sequences in the sample. The chain combines TRBV19 with TRBJ2-1; the match to TRBD2 covers 7 bases. CDR1 and CDR2 (germline): LNHDA, SQIVND (reference sequence). CDR3 size: 12 residues. V shed 3 bases, J shed 9 bases, and the junction held 2 bases outside the gene matches. The CDR3 is CASSIREGEQFF. CDR3 in DNA: TGTGCCAGTAGTATTAGGGAGGGTGAGCAGTTCTTC.

This clone was seen once. This chain uses TRBV6-1 with TRBJ2-7; the match to TRBD1 covers 9 bases. The V and J ends lost 4 bases and 5 bases, in that order; junction bases with no gene match: 12. CDR1 is MNHNS, CDR2 SASEGT, per germline. The CDR3 contains 16 residues. The DNA for the CDR3 is TGTGCCAGCAGTGCGGGACAGGGACCACCGAGGAACGAGCAGTACTTC. Translation gives CASSAGQGPPRNEQYF.

The chain links TRBV24-1 to TRBJ2-7; TRBD1 might be the D (6 bases). CDR1 and CDR2 (germline): KGHDR, SFDVKD. The length of the CDR3 is 15 residues. Trimming cost V 1 base and J 2 bases, with 11 bases left between them. The CDR3: CATSDLVRGAYEQYF. The CDR3 coding sequence is TGTGCCACCAGTGATTTAGTCAGGGGCGCCTACGAGCAGTACTTC.

V gene TRBV2 combines with J gene TRBJ1-3, with 7 bases lining up with TRBD1. V was pared by 1 base and J by 4 bases, with 1 base of the junction left unmatched. Germline CDR1 reads SNHLY; CDR2 reads FYNNEI. The CDR3 length is 14 residues. CDR3 nucleotides: TGTGCCAGCAGTGAAGAGGGGGCGGGAAACACCATATATTTT. This translates into CASSEEGAGNTIYF.

In this sample, this clone turned up a few times. The chain recombines TRBV9 with TRBJ2-3; TRBD1 aligns across 10 bases. This CDR3 has 16 amino acids. After removal of 4 bases from V and 5 bases from J, the junction contained 10 bases not matched to a gene. Germline V gives CDR1 SGDLS, CDR2 YYNGEE. The DNA for the CDR3 is TGTGCCAGCAGCTTCTGGGACAGGGGAAAGGAAGATACGCAGTATTTT. The encoded protein is CASSFWDRGKEDTQYF.

The chain links TRBV9 to TRBJ1-2, with 10 bases lining up with TRBD1. This CDR3 is built from 16 residues. Trimming at V came to 3 bases and at J to 4 bases, leaving 9 bases not matched to a gene. Germline lookup yields CDR1 SGDLS and CDR2 YYNGEE. CDR3 region: CASSAEPGQGSYGYTF. CDR3 nucleotide sequence: TGTGCCAGCAGCGCCGAACCGGGACAGGGGTCCTATGGCTACACCTTC.

This rearrangement joins TRBV3-1 (or the pseudogene TRBV3-2) to TRBJ1-2, with D tentatively TRBD1 (6 bases). CDR1 and CDR2 from the germline V gene are LGHDT and YNNKEL (reference sequence). With 5 bases removed from V and 8 bases from J, the gap between germline ends came to 21 bases. CDR3 length: 15 residues. The CDR3, as DNA: TGTGCCAGCAGCGAAGCCGCAGGGGTGCCGGGGGGCTACACCTTC. Its protein is CASSEAAGVPGGYTF.

V and J are TRBV28 and TRBJ2-1, with unresolved D. Per germline, CDR1 MDHEN and CDR2 SYDVKM. Trimming shortened V by 8 bases and J by 10 bases, and 12 bases separated the two germline ends. This CDR3 spans 11 amino acids. CDR3 sequence reads: CASETAREQFF. The CDR3 bases are TGTGCCAGCGAAACCGCCCGGGAGCAGTTCTTC.

The chain couples TRBV10-3 to TRBJ2-5; TRBD2 might be the D (5 bases). Trimming removed 3 bases from V and 5 bases from J, with 13 bases in between. Germline V gene sequence: CDR1 ENHRY, CDR2 SYGVKD. The CDR3 contains 14 residues. DNA for the CDR3: TGTGCCATCAGTGACGGGCTAGCCGGTGAGACCCAGTACTTC. This codes for CAISDGLAGETQYF.

The J gene is TRBJ1-4, the V gene TRBV19, with D possibly matching TRBD1 (5 bases). V lost 5 bases and J lost 8, with 12 bases in between. This CDR3 has 13 amino acids. CDR1 and CDR2 (germline): LNHDA, SQIVND (reference sequence). The CDR3 spells CASSLRVIEKLFF. DNA for the CDR3: TGTGCCAGTAGTCTCAGGGTAATCGAAAAACTGTTTTTT.

This chain joins TRBV6-5 and TRBJ1-2; D gene uncertain. Trimming pared 7 bases from V and 2 bases from J, leaving 14 bases between. CDR1 and CDR2 (germline): MNHEY, SVGAGI. The CDR3 runs to 14 residues. This CDR3 reads CASNARDGNYGYTF. As DNA, the CDR3 is TGTGCCAGCAATGCTAGAGACGGAAACTATGGCTACACCTTC.

V usage is TRBV7-6 and J usage is TRBJ1-3; perhaps TRBD1 as D (5 bases). Germline-derived CDR1 and CDR2 are SGHVS and FNYEAQ. V gave up 2 bases and J gave up 2 bases, with 7 bases separating them. The CDR3 contains 14 residues. CDR3 sequence reads: CASSLQGTGNTIYF. For the CDR3, the DNA is TGTGCCAGCAGCTTACAGGGAACTGGAAACACCATATATTTT. The full variable domain, completed using reference TRBV7-6 and TRBJ1-3, is GAGVSQSPRYKVTKRGQDVALRCDPISGHVSLYWYRQALGQGPEFLTYFNYEAQQDKSGLPNDRFSAERPEGSISTLTIQRTEQRDSAMYRCASSLQGTGNTIYFGEGSWLTVV.

V and J are TRBV3-1 (or the pseudogene TRBV3-2) and TRBJ1-2; TRBD1 agrees at 8 bases. Germline V gene sequence: CDR1 LGHDT, CDR2 YNNKEL (reference sequence). The V and J ends lost 3 bases and 7 bases, in that order; junction bases with no gene match: 13. The CDR3 is 16 residues long. For the CDR3, the DNA is TGTGCCAGCAGCCACGCCACAATCACAGGGGGAAGTGGCTACACCTTC. This codes for CASSHATITGGSGYTF.